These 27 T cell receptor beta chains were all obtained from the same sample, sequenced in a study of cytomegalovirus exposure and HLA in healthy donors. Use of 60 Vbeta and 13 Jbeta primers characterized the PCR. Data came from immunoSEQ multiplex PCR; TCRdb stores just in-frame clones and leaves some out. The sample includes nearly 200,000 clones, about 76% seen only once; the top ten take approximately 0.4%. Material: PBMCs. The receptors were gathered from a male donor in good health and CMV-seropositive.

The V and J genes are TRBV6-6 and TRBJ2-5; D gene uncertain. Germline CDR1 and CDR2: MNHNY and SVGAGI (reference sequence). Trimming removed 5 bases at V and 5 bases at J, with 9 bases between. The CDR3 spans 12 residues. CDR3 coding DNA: TGTGCCAGCAGTCAAGCTCGGGAGACCCAGTACTTC. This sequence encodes CASSQARETQYF.

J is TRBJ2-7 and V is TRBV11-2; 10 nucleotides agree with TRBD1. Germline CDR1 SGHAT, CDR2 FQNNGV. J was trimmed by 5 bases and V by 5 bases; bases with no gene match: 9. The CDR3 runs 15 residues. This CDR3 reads CASSPRGGTGDEQYF. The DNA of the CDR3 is TGTGCCAGCAGCCCTAGGGGGGGGACAGGGGACGAGCAGTACTTC. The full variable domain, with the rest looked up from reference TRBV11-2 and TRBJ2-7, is EAGVAQSPRYKIIEKRQSVAFWCNPISGHATLYWYQQILGQGPKLLIQFQNNGVVDDSQLPKDRFSAERLKGVDSTLKIQPAKLEDSAVYLCASSPRGGTGDEQYFGPGTRLTVT.

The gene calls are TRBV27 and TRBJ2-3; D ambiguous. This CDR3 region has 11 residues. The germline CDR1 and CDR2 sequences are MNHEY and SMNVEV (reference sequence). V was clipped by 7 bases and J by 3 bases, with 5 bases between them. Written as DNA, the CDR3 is TGTGCCAGCATCTCTACAGATACGCAGTATTTT. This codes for CASISTDTQYF.

CDR3 in DNA: TGTGCCAGCAGCTCGTCCGGCACCATATATTTT. Translation gives CASSSSGTIYF. The rearrangement uses TRBV5-6 and TRBJ1-3; D is ambiguous. Trimming pared 3 bases from V and 9 bases from J, leaving 7 bases between. Germline assignment: CDR1 SGHDT and CDR2 YYEEEE. The CDR3 totals 11 residues.

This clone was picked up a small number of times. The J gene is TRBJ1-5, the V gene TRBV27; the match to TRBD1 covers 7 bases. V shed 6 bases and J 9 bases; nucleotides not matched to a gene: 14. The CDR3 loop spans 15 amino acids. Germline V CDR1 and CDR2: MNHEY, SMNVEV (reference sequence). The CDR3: CASSPGGTVIRPQHF. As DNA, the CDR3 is TGTGCCAGCAGCCCAGGGGGTACCGTGATTCGGCCCCAGCATTTT.

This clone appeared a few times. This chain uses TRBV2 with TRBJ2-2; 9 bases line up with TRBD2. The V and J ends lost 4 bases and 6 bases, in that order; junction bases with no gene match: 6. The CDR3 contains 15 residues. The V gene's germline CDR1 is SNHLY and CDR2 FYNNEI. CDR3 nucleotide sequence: TGTGCCAGCAGTGGGTCTAGCGGGACCGCCGGGGAGCTGTTTTTT. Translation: CASSGSSGTAGELFF.

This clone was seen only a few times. CDR3 protein: CAWRPPGQGNNQPQHF. CDR3 nucleotides: TGTGCCTGGAGACCCCCCGGACAAGGGAACAATCAGCCCCAGCATTTT. V usage is TRBV30 and J usage is TRBJ1-5; D might be TRBD1 (5 bases). Deletions cut 3 bases from V and 3 bases from J, with 18 bases between. Germline loops: CDR1 GTSNPN, CDR2 SVGIG (reference sequence). The CDR3 length is 16 residues.

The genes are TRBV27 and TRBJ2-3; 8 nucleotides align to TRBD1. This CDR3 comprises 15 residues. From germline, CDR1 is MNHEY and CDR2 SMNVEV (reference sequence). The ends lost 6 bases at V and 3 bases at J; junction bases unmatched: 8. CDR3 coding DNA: TGTGCCAGCAGCATAAGGACAGGGTTTACAGATACGCAGTATTTT. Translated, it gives CASSIRTGFTDTQYF.

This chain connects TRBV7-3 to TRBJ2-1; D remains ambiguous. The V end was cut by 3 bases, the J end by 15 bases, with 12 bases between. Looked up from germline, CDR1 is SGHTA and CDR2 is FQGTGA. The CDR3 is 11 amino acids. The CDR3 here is CASSFLALPFF. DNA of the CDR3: TGTGCCAGCAGCTTTTTAGCTCTACCGTTCTTC.

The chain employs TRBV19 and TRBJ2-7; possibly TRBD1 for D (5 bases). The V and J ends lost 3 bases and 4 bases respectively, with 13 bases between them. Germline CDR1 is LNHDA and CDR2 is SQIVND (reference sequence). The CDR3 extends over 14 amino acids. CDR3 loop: CASSMAAGWYEQYF. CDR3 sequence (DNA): TGTGCCAGTAGTATGGCGGCAGGGTGGTACGAGCAGTACTTC.

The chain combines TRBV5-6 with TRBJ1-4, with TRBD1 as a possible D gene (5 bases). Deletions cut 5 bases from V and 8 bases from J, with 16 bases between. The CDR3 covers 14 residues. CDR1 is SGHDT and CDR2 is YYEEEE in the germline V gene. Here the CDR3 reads CASSLGVIGEKLFF. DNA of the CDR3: TGTGCCAGCAGTTTAGGGGTGATTGGCGAAAAACTGTTTTTT.

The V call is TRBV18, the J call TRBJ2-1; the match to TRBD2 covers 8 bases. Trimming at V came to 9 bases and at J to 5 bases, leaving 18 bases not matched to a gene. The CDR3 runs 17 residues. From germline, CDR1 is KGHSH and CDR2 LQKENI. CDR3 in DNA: TGTGCCAGTTTCCCTTTGCCTCGAGCGGGAGTAGACAATGAGCAGTTCTTC. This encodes CASFPLPRAGVDNEQFF. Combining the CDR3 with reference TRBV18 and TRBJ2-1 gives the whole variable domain NAGVMQNPRHLVRRRGQEARLRCSPMKGHSHVYWYRQLPEEGLKFMVYLQKENIIDESGMPKERFSAEFPKEGPSILRIQQVVRGDSAAYFCASFPLPRAGVDNEQFFGPGTRLTVL.

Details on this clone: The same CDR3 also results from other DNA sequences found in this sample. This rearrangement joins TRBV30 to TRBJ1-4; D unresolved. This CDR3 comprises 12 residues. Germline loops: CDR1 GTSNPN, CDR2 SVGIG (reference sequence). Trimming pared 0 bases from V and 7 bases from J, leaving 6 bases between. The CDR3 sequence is CAWSVASEKLFF. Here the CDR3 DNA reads TGTGCCTGGAGTGTAGCGAGTGAAAAACTGTTTTTT.

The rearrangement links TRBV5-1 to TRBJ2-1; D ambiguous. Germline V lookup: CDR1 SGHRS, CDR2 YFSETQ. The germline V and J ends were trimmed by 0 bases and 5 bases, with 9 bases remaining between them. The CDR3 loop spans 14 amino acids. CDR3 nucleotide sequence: TGCGCCAGCAGCTTGGCCGCGGCCAACAATGAGCAGTTCTTC. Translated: CASSLAAANNEQFF.

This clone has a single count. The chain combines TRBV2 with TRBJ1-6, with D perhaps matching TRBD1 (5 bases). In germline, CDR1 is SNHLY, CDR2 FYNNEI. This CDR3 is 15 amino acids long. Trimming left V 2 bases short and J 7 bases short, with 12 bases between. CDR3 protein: CASSEMGLQNSPLHF. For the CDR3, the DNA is TGTGCCAGCAGTGAAATGGGACTGCAAAATTCACCCCTCCACTTT.

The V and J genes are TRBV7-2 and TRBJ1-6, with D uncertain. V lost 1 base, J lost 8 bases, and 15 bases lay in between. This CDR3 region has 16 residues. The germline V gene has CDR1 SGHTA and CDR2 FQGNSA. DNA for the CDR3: TGTGCCAGCAGCTTAGTATTCGGCGGTCGTGATTCACCCCTCCACTTT. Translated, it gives CASSLVFGGRDSPLHF.

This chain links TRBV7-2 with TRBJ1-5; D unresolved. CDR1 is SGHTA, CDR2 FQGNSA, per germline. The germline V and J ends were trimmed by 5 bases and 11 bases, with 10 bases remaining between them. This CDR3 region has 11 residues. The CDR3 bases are TGTGCCAGCAGCCCCGGCGGGGCCCAGCATTTT. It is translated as CASSPGGAQHF.

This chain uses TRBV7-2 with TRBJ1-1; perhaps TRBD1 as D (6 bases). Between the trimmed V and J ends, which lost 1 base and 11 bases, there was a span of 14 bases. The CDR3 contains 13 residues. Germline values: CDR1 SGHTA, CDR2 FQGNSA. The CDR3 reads CASSLGDTRKAFF. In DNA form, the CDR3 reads TGTGCCAGCAGCTTAGGGGACACCCGCAAGGCTTTCTTT.

CDR3: CASSESVSYNYGYTF. The DNA for the CDR3 is TGCGCCAGCAGTGAGTCGGTCAGTTATAACTATGGCTACACCTTC. The chain employs TRBV10-1 and TRBJ1-2; D not certain. The germline CDR1 and CDR2 sequences are WNHNN and SYGVQD (reference sequence). V lost 0 bases and J 1 base, leaving 9 bases between the germline ends. The CDR3 contains 15 residues.

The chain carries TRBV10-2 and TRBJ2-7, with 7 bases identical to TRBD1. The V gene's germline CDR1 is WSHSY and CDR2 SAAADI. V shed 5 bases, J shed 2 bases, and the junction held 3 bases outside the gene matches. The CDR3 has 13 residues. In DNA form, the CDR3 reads TGCGCCAGCAGTCCCGGGACAGCCTACGAGCAGTACTTC. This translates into CASSPGTAYEQYF.

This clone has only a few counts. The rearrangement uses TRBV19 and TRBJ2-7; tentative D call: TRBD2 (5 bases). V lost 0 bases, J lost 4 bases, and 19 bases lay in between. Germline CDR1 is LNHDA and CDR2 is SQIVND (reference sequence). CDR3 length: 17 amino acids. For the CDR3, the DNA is TGTGCCAGTAGTATAGATGACTATATTAATCGGGGTTACGAGCAGTACTTC. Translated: CASSIDDYINRGYEQYF. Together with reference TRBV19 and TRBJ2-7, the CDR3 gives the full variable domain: DGGITQSPKYLFRKEGQNVTLSCEQNLNHDAMYWYRQDPGQGLRLIYYSQIVNDFQKGDIAEGYSVSREKKESFPLTVTSAQKNPTAFYLCASSIDDYINRGYEQYFGPGTRLTVT.

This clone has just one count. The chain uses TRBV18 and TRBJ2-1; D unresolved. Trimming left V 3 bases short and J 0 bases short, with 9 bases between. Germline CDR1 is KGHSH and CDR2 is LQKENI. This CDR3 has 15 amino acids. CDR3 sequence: CASSPVSNSYNEQFF. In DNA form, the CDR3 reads TGTGCCAGCTCACCGGTTAGCAACTCCTACAATGAGCAGTTCTTC.

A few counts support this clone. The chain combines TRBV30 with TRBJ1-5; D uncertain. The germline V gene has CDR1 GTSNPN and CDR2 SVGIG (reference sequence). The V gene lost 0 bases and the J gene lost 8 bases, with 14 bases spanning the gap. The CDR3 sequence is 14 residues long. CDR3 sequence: CAWSVGGKWEPQHF. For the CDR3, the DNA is TGTGCCTGGAGTGTAGGCGGAAAGTGGGAGCCCCAGCATTTT.

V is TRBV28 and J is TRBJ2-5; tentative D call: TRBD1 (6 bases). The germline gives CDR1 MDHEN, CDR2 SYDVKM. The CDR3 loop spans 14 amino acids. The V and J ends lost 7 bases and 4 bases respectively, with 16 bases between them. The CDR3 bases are TGTGCCAGCACCTTGACAGGAGGAAGAGAGACCCAGTACTTC. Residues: CASTLTGGRETQYF.

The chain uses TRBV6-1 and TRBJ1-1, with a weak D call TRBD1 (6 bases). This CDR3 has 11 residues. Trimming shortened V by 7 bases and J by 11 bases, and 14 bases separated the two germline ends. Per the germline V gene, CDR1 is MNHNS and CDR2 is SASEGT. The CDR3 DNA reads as TGTGCCAGCATCGGCGACAGGCATGCTTTCTTT. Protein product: CASIGDRHAFF.

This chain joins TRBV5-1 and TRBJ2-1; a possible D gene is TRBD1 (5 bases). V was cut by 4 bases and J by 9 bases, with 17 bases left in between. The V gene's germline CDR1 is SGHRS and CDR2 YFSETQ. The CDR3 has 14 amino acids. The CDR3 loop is CASSPTQGVGEQFF. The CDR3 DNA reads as TGCGCCAGCAGCCCCACCCAGGGCGTCGGTGAGCAGTTCTTC. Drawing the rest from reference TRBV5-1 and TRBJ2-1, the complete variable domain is KAGVTQTPRYLIKTRGQQVTLSCSPISGHRSVSWYQQTPGQGLQFLFEYFSETQRNKGNFPGRFSGRQFSNSRSEMNVSTLELGDSALYLCASSPTQGVGEQFFGPGTRLTVL.

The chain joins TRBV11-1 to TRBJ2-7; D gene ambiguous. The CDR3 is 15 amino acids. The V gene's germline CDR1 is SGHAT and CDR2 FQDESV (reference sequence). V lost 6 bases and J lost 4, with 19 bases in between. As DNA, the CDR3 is TGTGCCAGCAGTTTCACACACATCTCATCTTACGAGCAGTACTTC. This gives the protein CASSFTHISSYEQYF.